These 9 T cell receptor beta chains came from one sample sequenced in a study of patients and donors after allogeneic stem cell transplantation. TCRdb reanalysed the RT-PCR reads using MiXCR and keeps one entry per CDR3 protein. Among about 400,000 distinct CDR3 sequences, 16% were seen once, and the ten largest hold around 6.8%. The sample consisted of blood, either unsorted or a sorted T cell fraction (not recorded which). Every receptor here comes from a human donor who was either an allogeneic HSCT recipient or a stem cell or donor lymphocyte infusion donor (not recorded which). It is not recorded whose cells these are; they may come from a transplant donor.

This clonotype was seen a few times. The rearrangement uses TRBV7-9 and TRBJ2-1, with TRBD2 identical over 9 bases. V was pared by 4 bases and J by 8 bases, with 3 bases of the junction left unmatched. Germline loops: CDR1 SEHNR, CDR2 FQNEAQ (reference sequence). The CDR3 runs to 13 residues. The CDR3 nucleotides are TGTGCCAGCAGCTACCTAGCGGGATATGAGCAGTTCTTC. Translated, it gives CASSYLAGYEQFF.

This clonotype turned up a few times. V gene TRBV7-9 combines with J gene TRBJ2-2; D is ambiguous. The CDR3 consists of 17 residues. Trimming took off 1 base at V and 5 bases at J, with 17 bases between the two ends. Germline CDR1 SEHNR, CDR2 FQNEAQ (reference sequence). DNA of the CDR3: TGTGCCAGCAGCTTAGGTTTGAAGCCGGGTCGAACCGGGGAGCTGTTTTTT. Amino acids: CASSLGLKPGRTGELFF.

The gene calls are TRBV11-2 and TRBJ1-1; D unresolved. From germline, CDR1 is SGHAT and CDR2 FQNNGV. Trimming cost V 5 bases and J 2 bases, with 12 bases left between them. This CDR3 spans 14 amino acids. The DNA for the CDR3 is TGTGCCAGCAGCCCCGTGGGAGTCAACACTGAAGCTTTCTTT. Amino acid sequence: CASSPVGVNTEAFF.

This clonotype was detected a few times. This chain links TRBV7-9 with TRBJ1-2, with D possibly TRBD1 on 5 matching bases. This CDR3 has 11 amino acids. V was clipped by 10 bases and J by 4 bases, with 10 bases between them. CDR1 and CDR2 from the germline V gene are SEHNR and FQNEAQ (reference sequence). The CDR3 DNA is TGTGCCACCTTGACAGCCTATGGCTACACCTTC. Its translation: CATLTAYGYTF.

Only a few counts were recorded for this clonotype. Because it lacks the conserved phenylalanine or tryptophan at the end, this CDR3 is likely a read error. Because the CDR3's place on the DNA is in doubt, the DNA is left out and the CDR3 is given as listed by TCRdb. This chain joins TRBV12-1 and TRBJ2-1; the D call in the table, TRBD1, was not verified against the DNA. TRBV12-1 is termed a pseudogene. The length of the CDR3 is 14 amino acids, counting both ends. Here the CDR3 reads CASSWGGLKNEQFS.

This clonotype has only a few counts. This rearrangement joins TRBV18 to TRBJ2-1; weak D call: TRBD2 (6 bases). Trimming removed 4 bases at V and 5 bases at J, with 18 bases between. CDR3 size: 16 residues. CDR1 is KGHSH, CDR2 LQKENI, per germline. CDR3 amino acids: CASSRPRLGTNNEQFF. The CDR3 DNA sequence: TGTGCCAGCTCACGGCCGCGACTAGGGACGAACAATGAGCAGTTCTTC. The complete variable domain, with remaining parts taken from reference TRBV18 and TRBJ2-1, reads NAGVMQNPRHLVRRRGQEARLRCSPMKGHSHVYWYRQLPEEGLKFMVYLQKENIIDESGMPKERFSAEFPKEGPSILRIQQVVRGDSAAYFCASSRPRLGTNNEQFFGPGTRLTVL.

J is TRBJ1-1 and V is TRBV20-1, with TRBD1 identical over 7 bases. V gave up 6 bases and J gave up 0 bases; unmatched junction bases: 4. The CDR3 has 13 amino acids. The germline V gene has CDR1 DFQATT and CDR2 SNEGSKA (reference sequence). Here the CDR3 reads CSAKTGVNTEAFF. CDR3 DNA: TGCAGTGCCAAAACAGGGGTGAACACTGAAGCTTTCTTT.

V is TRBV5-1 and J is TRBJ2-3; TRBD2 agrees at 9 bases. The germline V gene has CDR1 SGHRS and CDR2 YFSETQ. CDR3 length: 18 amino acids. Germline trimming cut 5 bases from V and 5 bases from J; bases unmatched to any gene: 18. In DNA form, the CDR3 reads TGCGCCAGCAGTCGCTCCCCCGGCGCGGGAGGGCCTATAGATACGCAGTATTTT. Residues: CASSRSPGAGGPIDTQYF.

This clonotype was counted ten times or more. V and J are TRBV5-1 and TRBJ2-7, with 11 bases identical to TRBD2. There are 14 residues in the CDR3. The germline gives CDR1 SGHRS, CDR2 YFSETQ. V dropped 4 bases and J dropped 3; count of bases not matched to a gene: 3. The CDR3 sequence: CASSLGTSGYEQYF. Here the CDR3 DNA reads TGCGCCAGCAGCCTAGGGACTAGCGGCTACGAGCAGTACTTC.